Judged by abundance, the clone carrying this T cell receptor (beta chain) is medium-sized. Its antigen is unidentified. These data originate in a study of vaccination and CD4 T cells after COVID-19. For the study at large: As control conditions, cultures were given either a CEFX pool serving as positive control, an HIV-1 Nef pool, or no peptide at all.

V gave up 6 bases and J gave up 1 base, with 9 bases separating them. This CDR3 is 12 amino acids long. Per germline, CDR1 DFQATT and CDR2 SNEGSKA (reference sequence). Sequence data for DNA of cultured CD4+ T cells were generated by the Oncomine TCR Beta short-read assay. TCRdb itself ran the PCR reads through MiXCR, one entry per CDR3 protein. Of roughly 9,600 distinct CDR3 sequences in the sample, roughly 26% were seen once. The treatment is: roughly 11-day PBMC culture with coronavirus spike peptide pools or control peptides (ViraFEST assay). ViraFEST sequenced TCRs after peptide-pool expansion of antigen-specific T cells.

The sequence was collected from a human donor who had recovered from COVID-19. The J gene is TRBJ1-1, the V gene TRBV20-1, with D possibly TRBD1 on 5 matching bases. The sample was CD4+ T cells from blood, cultured in vitro, taken after SARS-CoV-2 vaccination. The CDR3 DNA is TGCAGTGCGCCAGGGCGGAACACTGAAGCTTTCTTT. This encodes CSAPGRNTEAFF.